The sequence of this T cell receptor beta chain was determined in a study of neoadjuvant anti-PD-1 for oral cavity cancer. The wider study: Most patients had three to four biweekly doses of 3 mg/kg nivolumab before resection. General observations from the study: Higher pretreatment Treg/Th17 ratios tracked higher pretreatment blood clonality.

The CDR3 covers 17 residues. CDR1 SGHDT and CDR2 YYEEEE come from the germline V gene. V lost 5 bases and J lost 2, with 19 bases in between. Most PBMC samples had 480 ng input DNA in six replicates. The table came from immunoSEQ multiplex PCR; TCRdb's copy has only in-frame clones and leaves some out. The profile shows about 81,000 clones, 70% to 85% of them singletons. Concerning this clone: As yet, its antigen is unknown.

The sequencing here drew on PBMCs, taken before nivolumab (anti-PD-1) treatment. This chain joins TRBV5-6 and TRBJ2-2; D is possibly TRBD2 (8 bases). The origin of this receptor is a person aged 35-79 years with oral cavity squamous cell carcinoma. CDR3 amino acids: CASRTGSGGTNTGELFF. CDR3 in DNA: TGTGCCAGCAGGACAGGGAGCGGGGGTACCAACACCGGGGAGCTGTTTTTT.